What follows is one TCR beta chain and its context. The clone's antigen remains unknown. Base qualities were left out, and no much larger clone turns up one base away. Sequences SGHAT (CDR1) and FQNNGV (CDR2) are obtained from the germline V gene. Trimming removed 1 base from V and 4 bases from J; the gene matches leave 3 bases unexplained. The CDR3 holds 15 amino acids from the cysteine to the phenylalanine. CDR3 DNA only is kept here, 45 bases in frame from base 1. The CDR3 regions of human TCRbeta chains were analyzed by immunosequencing. As for the authors' bioinformatics: TCRs in the repertoires were compared against a reference library of SARS-CoV-2-specific TCRs that had been generated with the MIRA antigen-specificity platform. Breadth meant the fraction of unique TCRs that were SARS-CoV-2-associated, whereas depth meant the fraction of total T cells that were SARS-CoV-2-associated. Using the MIRA data, each spike-specific TCR was mapped to the spike region that the TCR reacts to and placed in a CD4 or CD8 class. Log10-transformed breadth and depth values were compared by one-way ANOVA with Sidak's multiple comparisons tests. The table was pulled from immuneACCESS by TCRdb, which kept in-frame rearrangements only. Such tables lose some clones; where checked, under half of the loss comes from unresolved V genes, and the rest has no known cause. V and J calls and clone size follow that table, whereas D and trimming were derived from the DNA. A total of over 150,000 clones appear in this sample, 85% to 90% of them only once. The top ten clones comprise 5.5% of the sample.

The data stem from a study of T cell responses to AZD1222 COVID-19 vaccine (dated by TCRdb to about 2021). Context from the whole study: A total of over 230 trial participants underwent TCR sequencing, of whom roughly 210 had received two doses of AZD1222 and around 25 had received two doses of the MenACWY control vaccine. Trial participants were enrolled into age subgroups of 18-55, 56-69 and 70-plus years, which contained about 150, 28 and 57 TCR-sequenced participants, respectively. The investigation overall reported the following: In the small 56-69-year group, the increase in depth fell short of significance, most likely because of low power. Because no day 14 peak-response samples were available, the repertoires could be characterized only after the peak T cell response. A significant rise in spike-specific TCR breadth and depth was observed after two AZD1222 doses relative to day 0 and relative to MenACWY recipients. Only five or six AZD1222 recipients were SARS-CoV-2 seropositive at baseline, limiting conclusions about previously exposed vaccinees. The vaccine-associated CD4 TCRs covered the entire spike protein, and the dominant responses fell in regions 160-218 and 743-854. Reportedly, close to half of the unique spike-specific TCRs recognized epitopes lying outside the regions that are mutated in the B.1.351 and B.1.1.7 variants. Participants were mostly white British, with more females than males. The authors suggested clonal diversity may have been underestimated.

What the time point label conveys for this sample: baseline before first vaccination. The treatment or condition label, read with the paper, signifies: meningococcal conjugate vaccine given as trial control. Vaccinee samples came from UK trials COV001 and COV002, including a single-blind randomized controlled phase 2/3 trial of AZD1222 (ChAdOx1 nCoV-19) in healthy adults. Trial participant PBMC samples were collected at day 0 and day 28 after the second dose for TCRbeta chain sequencing. Here the sequenced sample was peripheral blood, taken on day 0 of MenACWY control vaccination. This TCR was recovered from an adult in good health. The V and J genes are TRBV11-2 and TRBJ2-3; 9 junctional bases match TRBD2. Read as DNA, the sequence is TGTGCCAGCAGCTTAGTAGGCGGGGGGGCAGATACGCAGTATTTT. The encoded protein is CASSLVGGGADTQYF. With all but the CDR3 taken from the reference TRBV11-2 and TRBJ2-3 genes, the full variable domain is: EAGVAQSPRYKIIEKRQSVAFWCNPISGHATLYWYQQILGQGPKLLIQFQNNGVVDDSQLPKDRFSAERLKGVDSTLKIQPAKLEDSAVYLCASSLVGGGADTQYFGPGTRLTVL.